This is a list of T cell receptor beta chains from one sample in a study of tumor-infiltrating lymphocytes in primary liver carcinoma. MiXCR, run by TCRdb on the multiplex PCR reads, gives a single entry per CDR3 protein. The repertoire holds tens of thousands of distinct CDR3 sequences, with approximately 77% as singletons. The sequencing input was liver tumor tissue from sampling region 1. All receptors come from a man between 40 and 49 years old with primary liver carcinoma and hepatitis B virus infection. The CDR3 runs from the conserved cysteine through the conserved F or W.

j_gene,v_gene,CDR3aa
TRBJ2-3,TRBV6-1,CASSEIDYYSDTQYF
TRBJ2-2,TRBV10-2,CASSESAPGELFF
TRBJ2-7,TRBV28,CASSSHRDRASWQYF
TRBJ2-7,TRBV6-2/TRBV6-3,CDSSYTCGSSYEQYF
TRBJ2-1,TRBV12-3/TRBV12-4,CARSLQTLEQFF
TRBJ2-3,TRBV10-3,CTINPGLAGGSADTQYF
TRBJ2-7,TRBV12-3/TRBV12-4,CASKVSRYSYEQYF
TRBJ2-1,TRBV5-1,CASSLFSGPSSYNERFF
TRBJ2-7,TRBV5-1,CASISLPNSYEQYF
TRBJ1-1,TRBV20-1,CSTLGSDTKTEAFF
TRBJ2-3,TRBV4-1,CASNPSIGGSIGDAHYF
TRBJ2-7,TRBV7-9,CVSSFTGGAIYEQYF
TRBJ2-6,TRBV6-5,CASSYLKGARANVLTF
TRBJ2-5,TRBV4-1,CASSQGRVGQETQYF
TRBJ2-1,TRBV6-5,CASSPLTPGLGYNGQFF
TRBJ1-4,TRBV11-2,CASSLGQGDGEKPFF
TRBJ1-5,TRBV6-1,CTSTYGQASNQPQHF
TRBJ1-5,TRBV11-2,CASSDIDIGQPQHF
TRBJ2-5,TRBV24-1,CTASEGTNLRETRYF
TRBJ1-1,TRBV5-5,CASSLISVEEAFF
TRBJ1-5,TRBV5-5,CASSFHGPGSNQPQHF
TRBJ2-1,TRBV28,CASSLGGRNNEQFF
TRBJ2-7,TRBV28,CASSLLVPEQYF
TRBJ2-6,TRBV4-2,CASSPEGPHSGANILTF
TRBJ2-1,TRBV11-2,CASSHRLVGDFNEQFF
TRBJ1-2,TRBV2,CASRGTEANYGYTF
TRBJ2-7,TRBV6-5,CTSSYIRTCGTYEQYF
TRBJ2-1,TRBV29-1,CSVDRDWAYNEQFF
TRBJ2-7,TRBV20-1,CSARRLAGGEGYF
TRBJ2-6,TRBV11-2,CASSLGPGHSSRTNVLTF
TRBJ1-1,TRBV10-2,CASSESSSMNTEAFF
TRBJ2-7,TRBV7-8,CASSPNRTSGGPSYEQYF
TRBJ1-1,TRBV29-1,CSVGGLNTEAFF
TRBJ2-7,TRBV4-2,CASSQEFRASSYEQYF
TRBJ1-3,TRBV11-2,CVSAEGAGNTIYF
TRBJ2-3,TRBV7-2,CASSLRESRTDTQYF
TRBJ1-2,TRBV29-1,CSGAGIVGAAYGYTF
TRBJ2-5,TRBV7-9,CASSLGDRRLQETQYF
TRBJ2-3,TRBV6-1,CASSVTGSGIATQYF
TRBJ2-3,TRBV11-3,CASSLGGQPTDTQYF
TRBJ1-1,TRBV24-1,CATSATDTEAFF
TRBJ2-2,TRBV4-1,CASSQPDSGTNTGELFF
TRBJ2-5,TRBV4-2,CANSQDWGLALETQYF
TRBJ2-7,TRBV7-9,CANTWGGNYEQYF
TRBJ1-6,TRBV12-3/TRBV12-4,CASSLRRASPPHF
TRBJ2-7,TRBV10-3,CAISTLPPGRGFGEQYF
TRBJ2-3,TRBV6-1,CASSEPACGPYSTDTQYF
TRBJ2-2,TRBV6-1,CVSRATSGARELFF
TRBJ2-1,TRBV12-3/TRBV12-4,CASSKLAGVNEQFF